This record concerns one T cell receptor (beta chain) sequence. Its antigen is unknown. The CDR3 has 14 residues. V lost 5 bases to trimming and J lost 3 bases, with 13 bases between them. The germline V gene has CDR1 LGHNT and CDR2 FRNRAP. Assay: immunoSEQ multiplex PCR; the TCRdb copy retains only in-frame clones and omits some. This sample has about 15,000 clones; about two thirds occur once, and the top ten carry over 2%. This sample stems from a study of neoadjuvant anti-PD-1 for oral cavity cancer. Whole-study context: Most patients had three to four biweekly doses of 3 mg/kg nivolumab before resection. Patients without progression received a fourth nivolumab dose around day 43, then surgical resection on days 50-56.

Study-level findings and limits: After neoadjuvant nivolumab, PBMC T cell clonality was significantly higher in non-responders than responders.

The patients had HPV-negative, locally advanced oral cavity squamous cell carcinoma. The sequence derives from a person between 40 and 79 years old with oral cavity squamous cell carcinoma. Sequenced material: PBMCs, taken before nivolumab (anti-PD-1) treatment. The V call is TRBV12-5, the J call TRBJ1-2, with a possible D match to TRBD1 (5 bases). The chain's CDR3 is CASGELDRDYGYTF. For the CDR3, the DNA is TGTGCTAGTGGTGAGCTCGACAGAGACTATGGCTACACCTTC. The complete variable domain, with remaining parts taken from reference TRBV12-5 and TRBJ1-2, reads DARVTQTPRHKVTEMGQEVTMRCQPILGHNTVFWYRQTMMQGLELLAYFRNRAPLDDSGMPKDRFSAEMPDATLATLKIQPSEPRDSAVYFCASGELDRDYGYTFGSGTRLTVV.